This is a list of T cell receptor beta chains from one sample in a study of T cells expressing NK-cell markers. Reanalyzing the 5' RACE reads, TCRdb keeps one entry per CDR3 protein, without DNA. This repertoire includes about 160,000 distinct CDR3 sequences. Sequenced material: blood T cells: a sorted CD56 or NKG2C T cell subset, CD4+ or CD8+ T cells, or bulk PBMC T cells (not recorded which). The source is a woman aged 18 to 75 in good health. CDR3s include the opening cysteine and the closing phenylalanine or tryptophan.

TRBJ2-5,TRBV4-1,CASSVTGPWGETQYF
TRBJ2-3,TRBV5-1,CASSKDGGGVPDTQYF
TRBJ1-5,TRBV27,CASSQPTGGNSNQPQHF
TRBJ2-3,TRBV7-9,CASSLLNSGAIDTQYF
TRBJ2-1,TRBV2,CASSEALASGRLYNEQFF
TRBJ1-5,TRBV7-9,CATRWRVRNQPQHF
TRBJ2-1,TRBV20-1,CSASLAGGGNNEQFF
TRBJ2-1,TRBV5-1,CASSLDGRAREQFF
TRBJ1-6,TRBV6-1,CASRPQWGDNSPLHF
TRBJ1-5,TRBV6-1,CASSNRGGSNQPQHF
TRBJ1-1,TRBV6-2/TRBV6-3,CASTRGTENTEAFF
TRBJ1-5,TRBV18,CASSPLPGSAGNQPQHF